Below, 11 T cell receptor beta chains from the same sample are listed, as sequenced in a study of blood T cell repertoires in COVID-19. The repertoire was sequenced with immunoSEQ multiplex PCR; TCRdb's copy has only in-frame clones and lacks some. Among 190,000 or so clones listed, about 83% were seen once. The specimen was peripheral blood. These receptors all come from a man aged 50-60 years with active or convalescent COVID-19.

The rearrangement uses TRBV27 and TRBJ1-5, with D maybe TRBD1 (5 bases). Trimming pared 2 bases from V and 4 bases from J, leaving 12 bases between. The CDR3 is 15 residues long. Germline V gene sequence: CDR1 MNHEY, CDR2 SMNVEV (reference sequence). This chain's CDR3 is CASSLIGGANQPQHF. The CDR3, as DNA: TGTGCCAGCAGTTTAATCGGGGGAGCTAATCAGCCCCAGCATTTT.

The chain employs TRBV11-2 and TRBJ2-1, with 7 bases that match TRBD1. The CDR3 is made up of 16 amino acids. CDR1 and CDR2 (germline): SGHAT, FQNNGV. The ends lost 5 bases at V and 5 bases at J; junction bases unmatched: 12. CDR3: CASSPTGQDTNNEQFF. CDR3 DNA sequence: TGTGCCAGCAGCCCTACTGGACAGGATACCAACAATGAGCAGTTCTTC. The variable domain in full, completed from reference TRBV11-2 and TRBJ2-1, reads EAGVAQSPRYKIIEKRQSVAFWCNPISGHATLYWYQQILGQGPKLLIQFQNNGVVDDSQLPKDRFSAERLKGVDSTLKIQPAKLEDSAVYLCASSPTGQDTNNEQFFGPGTRLTVL.

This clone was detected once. The CDR3 DNA is TGTGCCAGCAGCCGCCTCGGAGATGAGCAGTTCTTC. Residues: CASSRLGDEQFF. V is TRBV6-6 and J is TRBJ2-1; D gene unclear. Germline V gene sequence: CDR1 MNHNY, CDR2 SVGAGI (reference sequence). V shed 6 bases and J shed 8 bases, with 11 bases lying between them. The CDR3 is 12 amino acids.

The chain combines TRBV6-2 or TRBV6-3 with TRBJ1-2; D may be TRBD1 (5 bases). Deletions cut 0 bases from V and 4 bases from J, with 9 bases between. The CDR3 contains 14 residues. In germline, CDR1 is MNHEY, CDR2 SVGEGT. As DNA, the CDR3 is TGTGCCAGCAGTTACTCTAACAGGCTCTATGGCTACACCTTC. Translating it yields CASSYSNRLYGYTF.

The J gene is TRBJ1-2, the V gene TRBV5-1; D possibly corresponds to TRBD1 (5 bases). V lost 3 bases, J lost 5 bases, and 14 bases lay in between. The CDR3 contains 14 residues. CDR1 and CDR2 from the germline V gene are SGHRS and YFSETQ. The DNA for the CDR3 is TGCGCCAGCAGCTCCCCCGACAGAGAGTATGGCTACACCTTC. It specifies CASSSPDREYGYTF.

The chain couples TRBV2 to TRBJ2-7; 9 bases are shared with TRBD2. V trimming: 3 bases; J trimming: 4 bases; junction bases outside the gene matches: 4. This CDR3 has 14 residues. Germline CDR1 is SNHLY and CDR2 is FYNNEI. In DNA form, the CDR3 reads TGTGCCAGCAGTGAGCGGGAGGGCCGATACGAGCAGTACTTC. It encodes CASSEREGRYEQYF.

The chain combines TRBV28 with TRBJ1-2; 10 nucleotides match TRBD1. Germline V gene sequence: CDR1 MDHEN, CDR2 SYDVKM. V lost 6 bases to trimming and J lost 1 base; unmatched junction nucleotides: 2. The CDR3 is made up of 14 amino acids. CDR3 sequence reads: CASRDRGGNYGYTF. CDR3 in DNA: TGTGCCAGCAGGGACAGGGGGGGTAACTATGGCTACACCTTC.

The CDR3 sequence is CAWSVVGGNSLNEQYF. In DNA form, the CDR3 reads TGTGCCTGGAGTGTAGTGGGGGGAAACAGTTTGAACGAGCAGTACTTC. This chain uses TRBV30 with TRBJ2-7; D perhaps matches TRBD2 (6 bases). Per the germline V gene, CDR1 is GTSNPN and CDR2 is SVGIG (reference sequence). V was cut by 0 bases and J by 5 bases, with 20 bases left in between. The CDR3 totals 16 residues.

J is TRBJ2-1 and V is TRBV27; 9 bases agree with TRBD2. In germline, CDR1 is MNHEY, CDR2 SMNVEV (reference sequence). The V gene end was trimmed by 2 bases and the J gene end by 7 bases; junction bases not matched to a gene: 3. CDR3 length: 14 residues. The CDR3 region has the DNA TGTGCCAGCAGTTTAGGAACTAGCGGGAATGAGCAGTTCTTC. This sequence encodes CASSLGTSGNEQFF.

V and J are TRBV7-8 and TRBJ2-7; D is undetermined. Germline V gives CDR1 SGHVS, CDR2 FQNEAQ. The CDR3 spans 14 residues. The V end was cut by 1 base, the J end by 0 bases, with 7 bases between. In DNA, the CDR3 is TGTGCCAGCAGCTTAGAACCGGGCTCCTACGAGCAGTACTTC. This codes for CASSLEPGSYEQYF.

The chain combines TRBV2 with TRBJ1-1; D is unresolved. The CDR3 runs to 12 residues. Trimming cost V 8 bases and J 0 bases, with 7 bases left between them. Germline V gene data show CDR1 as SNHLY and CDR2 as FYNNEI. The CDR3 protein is CASLLMNTEAFF. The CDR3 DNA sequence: TGTGCCAGCCTTTTAATGAACACTGAAGCTTTCTTT.